This TCR beta chain was sequenced for a study of early T cells in non-severe SARS-CoV-2 infection. This clonotype was found a few times. What it binds is not known. MiXCR, run by TCRdb on the 5' RACE reads, gives a single entry per CDR3 protein. The sample records 55,000 to 65,000 distinct CDR3 sequences, 8.5% to 10% being singletons. Trimming removed 3 bases from V and 1 base from J, with 9 bases in between. The germline V gene encodes CDR1 MNHEY and CDR2 SMNVEV (reference sequence). The CDR3 extends over 14 amino acids. The study's findings and limits: The study's VDJdb matching favored anti-spike CD8 responses and missed private and CD4 specificities.

Input material: whole blood. The gene calls are TRBV27 and TRBJ1-2; D uncertain. This sequence was found in an adult who was a healthcare worker with PCR-confirmed SARS-CoV-2 infection or an uninfected control (not recorded which). The CDR3 reads CASSLSGGNYGYTF. Here the CDR3 DNA reads TGTGCCAGCAGTTTGTCGGGCGGTAACTATGGCTACACCTTC.